The 17 T cell receptor beta chains below were found in one sample sequenced in a study of PD-1 blockade in classical Hodgkin lymphoma. TCRdb's table, derived via immunoSEQ multiplex PCR, lists solely in-frame clones and lacks some. The sample lists tens of thousands of clones, more than 80% occurring once. After autologous stem cell transplantation all patients relapsed, and prior brentuximab vedotin exposure differed between cohorts. The material sequenced was peripheral blood mononuclear cells (PBMCs), taken before the second cycle of nivolumab. The source is a human donor with classical Hodgkin lymphoma.

J is TRBJ1-6 and V is TRBV28; D unclear. CDR3 length: 17 amino acids. The germline gives CDR1 MDHEN, CDR2 SYDVKM. Between the trimmed V and J ends, which lost 2 bases and 6 bases, there was a span of 17 bases. The CDR3 nucleotides read TGTGCCAGCAGTTTAGTGGGGAGGGCAAGCTTTAATTCACCCCTCCACTTT. Protein: CASSLVGRASFNSPLHF.

The J gene is TRBJ1-2, the V gene TRBV30; TRBD1 might be the D (5 bases). Per the germline V gene, CDR1 is GTSNPN and CDR2 is SVGIG (reference sequence). The V gene lost 5 bases and the J gene lost 5 bases, with 15 bases spanning the gap. This CDR3 is 13 amino acids long. DNA of the CDR3: TGTGCCTGGCCCGGGACGGTAGGGTATGGCTACACCTTC. As protein: CAWPGTVGYGYTF.

This clone was found once. This sequence joins TRBV19 and TRBJ1-2; a possible D gene is TRBD1 (5 bases). The ends were cut back, 7 bases at V and 4 bases at J, with 16 bases in the middle. The V gene's germline CDR1 is LNHDA and CDR2 SQIVND (reference sequence). This CDR3 comprises 14 residues. The CDR3 nucleotides read TGTGCCAGTACCCCGCGTTGGGACGGCTATGGCTACACCTTC. Protein sequence: CASTPRWDGYGYTF.

The chain couples TRBV28 to TRBJ2-7, with D unclear. Germline V gene sequence: CDR1 MDHEN, CDR2 SYDVKM. This CDR3 has 14 residues. V dropped 3 bases and J dropped 3 bases, with 12 bases sitting between them. CDR3 region: CASSFGIYNYEQYF. CDR3 DNA sequence: TGTGCCAGCAGTTTCGGAATTTACAACTACGAGCAGTACTTC.

This chain connects TRBV28 to TRBJ1-4, with 7 bases fitting TRBD1. Germline trimming cut 3 bases from V and 10 bases from J; bases unmatched to any gene: 11. The CDR3 sequence is 15 residues long. Germline CDR1 reads MDHEN; CDR2 reads SYDVKM. The CDR3 loop reads CASSFSLGQWVKLFF. In DNA, the CDR3 is TGTGCCAGCAGTTTTTCGCTGGGACAGTGGGTAAAACTGTTTTTT. The full variable domain, its missing parts supplied by reference TRBV28 and TRBJ1-4, is DVKVTQSSRYLVKRTGEKVFLECVQDMDHENMFWYRQDPGLGLRLIYFSYDVKMKEKGDIPEGYSVSREKKERFSLILESASTNQTSMYLCASSFSLGQWVKLFFGSGTQLSVL.

The genes are TRBV19 and TRBJ2-7; the D gene is possibly TRBD2 (5 bases). Between the trimmed V and J ends, which lost 5 bases and 3 bases, there was a span of 8 bases. Germline values: CDR1 LNHDA, CDR2 SQIVND (reference sequence). The CDR3 loop spans 12 amino acids. CDR3 sequence: CASSVRDYEQYF. CDR3 nucleotide sequence: TGTGCCAGTAGTGTACGGGACTACGAGCAGTACTTC.

This chain uses TRBV29-1 with TRBJ2-7, with TRBD1 identical over 7 bases. The CDR3 covers 15 residues. Unmatched junction bases numbered 9, after V lost 1 base and J lost 3 bases. Germline V CDR1 and CDR2: SQVTM, ANQGSEA. The CDR3 sequence is CSVEVWGTVVYEQYF. The CDR3 DNA is TGCAGCGTTGAAGTCTGGGGGACAGTTGTCTACGAGCAGTACTTC.

Notes on this clone: One junction end does not reproduce the germline sequence, and a read error may be involved. The rearrangement joins TRBV7-7 to TRBJ1-4; TRBD1 matches at 10 bases. From germline, CDR1 is SSHAT and CDR2 FNYEAQ (reference sequence). The CDR3 is 16 residues long. CDR3 protein: CASSLGDRGGDEKLFF. The CDR3, as DNA: TGTGCTAGCAGCTTAGGGGACAGGGGCGGGGACGAAAAACTGTTTTTT.

A remark on this clone: The same CDR3 is also encoded by other DNA sequences in this sample. The chain employs TRBV6-1 and TRBJ2-7, with D unclear. Deletions cut 6 bases from V and 2 bases from J, with 14 bases between. This CDR3 has 14 residues. CDR1 is MNHNS and CDR2 is SASEGT in the germline V gene. The CDR3 region has the DNA TGTGCCAGCAGCCCCAGAAGAAGAGCCTACGAGCAGTACTTC. Its translation: CASSPRRRAYEQYF.

The chain is built from TRBV7-2 and TRBJ1-2, with D possibly matching TRBD1 (6 bases). The CDR3 extends over 18 amino acids. Trimming pared 6 bases from V and 6 bases from J, leaving 29 bases between. In germline, CDR1 is SGHTA, CDR2 FQGNSA. Here the CDR3 reads CASRALKTGKRFSDGYTF. The CDR3 DNA reads TGTGCCAGCAGAGCCCTAAAGACAGGCAAAAGGTTTAGTGATGGCTACACCTTC.

V usage is TRBV19 and J usage is TRBJ2-1; 7 positions agree with TRBD1. Germline assignment: CDR1 LNHDA and CDR2 SQIVND (reference sequence). The CDR3 has 14 residues. The V and J ends lost 5 bases and 4 bases, in that order; junction bases with no gene match: 5. CDR3 sequence: CASSFGTAYNEQFF. Written as DNA, the CDR3 is TGTGCCAGTAGTTTCGGGACAGCTTACAATGAGCAGTTCTTC.

This chain joins TRBV5-1 and TRBJ2-7; D is unresolved. The CDR3 covers 13 residues. With 0 bases removed from V and 1 base from J, the gap between germline ends came to 5 bases. Germline-derived CDR1 and CDR2 are SGHRS and YFSETQ. The CDR3 coding sequence is TGCGCCAGCAGCTTGGACATATCCTACGAGCAGTACTTC. Its protein is CASSLDISYEQYF.

The V gene is TRBV5-6, the J gene TRBJ2-3, with D tentatively TRBD1 (5 bases). The V gene lost 4 bases and the J gene lost 4 bases, with 16 bases spanning the gap. This CDR3 comprises 15 residues. Germline values: CDR1 SGHDT, CDR2 YYEEEE. The CDR3 protein is CASSDQGVRADTQYF. The DNA for the CDR3 is TGTGCCAGCAGCGATCAGGGCGTCCGGGCAGATACGCAGTATTTT.

The CDR3 DNA reads TGTGCCAGCAGCTCCGCTAGGGACAGGGGCTACGAGCAGTACTTC. As protein: CASSSARDRGYEQYF. This rearrangement joins TRBV7-9 to TRBJ2-7; 10 positions match TRBD1. The CDR3 contains 15 residues. V trimming: 4 bases; J trimming: 3 bases; junction bases outside the gene matches: 6. The germline V gene has CDR1 SEHNR and CDR2 FQNEAQ (reference sequence).

The chain carries TRBV13 and TRBJ2-3; tentative D call: TRBD2 (6 bases). V shed 5 bases and J shed 0 bases, with 12 bases lying between them. Per the germline V gene, CDR1 is PRHDT and CDR2 is FYEKMQ (reference sequence). The CDR3 is 15 amino acids. The CDR3 coding sequence is TGTGCCAGCAGCCCGCGGGGAGGAAGCACAGATACGCAGTATTTT. The encoded protein is CASSPRGGSTDTQYF.

The chain couples TRBV5-4 to TRBJ1-2, with a weak D call TRBD1 (5 bases). The CDR3 has 14 amino acids. Germline CDR1 reads SGHNT; CDR2 reads YYREEE (reference sequence). V shed 4 bases and J shed 8 bases, with 18 bases lying between them. The CDR3 DNA reads as TGTGCCAGCAGCCAGGCCGCGGGGCGGTTGGGCTACACCTTC. Translated, it gives CASSQAAGRLGYTF.

The CDR3 nucleotides are TGTGCCAGCAGTTACGCGCAAGAGACCCAGTACTTC. Translation: CASSYAQETQYF. The chain recombines TRBV6-6 with TRBJ2-5; D uncertain. This CDR3 is built from 12 residues. The germline CDR1 and CDR2 sequences are MNHNY and SVGAGI (reference sequence). Trimming took off 2 bases at V and 2 bases at J, with 3 bases between the two ends.